The text below deals with one T cell receptor (beta chain). Germline values: CDR1 LNHDA, CDR2 SQIVND (reference sequence). The CDR3 contains 15 residues. V shed 1 base and J 0 bases; nucleotides not matched to a gene: 2. This sample is drawn from a study of blood T cell repertoires in COVID-19. Method: immunoSEQ multiplex PCR; TCRdb's copy keeps in-frame clones and lacks some. The sample has about 55,000 clones, roughly 84% seen once. The material sequenced was peripheral blood. The sequence derives from a human donor with active COVID-19. The donor label of this sample is uncertain. This chain joins TRBV19 and TRBJ2-7; 8 bases map to TRBD2. The DNA of the CDR3 is TGTGCCAGTAGTATAGGCGGGGGGCCCTCCTACGAGCAGTACTTC. It is translated as CASSIGGGPSYEQYF.